Listed below are T cell receptor beta chains from one sample, sequenced in a study of CD8 T cells in Susac syndrome. TCRdb ran MiXCR on the immunoSEQ multiplex PCR reads and lists one entry per CDR3 protein. The repertoire holds roughly 89,000 distinct CDR3 sequences, roughly 96% seen once, with 0.5% to 0.8% in the top ten. The specimen sequenced was CD8+ T cells from PBMCs. These receptors were taken from a human donor with Susac syndrome. Both conserved end residues are part of each CDR3. D genes are given only for firm matches. Size is omitted from some rows. Given values are once, few, many or a class for expanded clones.

len,abundance,d_gene,v_gene,j_gene,CDR3nt,CDR3aa
15,.,TRBD2,TRBV2,TRBJ2-5,TGTGCCAGCAGCCTTTTTTCGGGGGGTCAAGAGACCCAGTACTTC,CASSLFSGGQETQYF
13,.,.,TRBV6-1,TRBJ1-1,TGTGCCGGATTTGGGGGTACGAACGCTGAAGCTTTCTTT,CAGFGGTNAEAFF
14,.,.,TRBV20-1,TRBJ1-1,TGCAGTGCTAGAGATAGAGGGATGAACACTGAAGCTTTCTTT,CSARDRGMNTEAFF
15,.,.,TRBV6-2/TRBV6-3,TRBJ2-7,TGTGCCAGCAGTTACGGACAGCGACAATACTACGAGCAGTACTTC,CASSYGQRQYYEQYF
11,.,.,TRBV30,TRBJ2-3,TGTGCCTGGAGTGTACAAGATACGCAGTATTTT,CAWSVQDTQYF
11,.,.,TRBV29-1,TRBJ1-1,TGCAGCGCCGCAGGGGACACTGAAGCTTTCTTT,CSAAGDTEAFF
15,.,.,TRBV30,TRBJ1-1,TGTGCCTGGAGTGTAATTGGCGCAGGGCACACTGAAGCTTTCTTT,CAWSVIGAGHTEAFF
16,.,.,TRBV30,TRBJ1-6,TGTGCCTGGAGTGTTCTCGGGGCCGCTTATAATTCACCCCTCCACTTT,CAWSVLGAAYNSPLHF
15,.,TRBD1,TRBV18,TRBJ1-2,TGTGCCAGCTCACCCCAGACAGGGTATGAATTAGGCTACACCTTC,CASSPQTGYELGYTF
17,.,.,TRBV4-3,TRBJ2-1,TGCGCCAGCAGCCAAGATCGAGGGCCTCTCGGGCACAATGAGCAGTTCTTC,CASSQDRGPLGHNEQFF
16,.,.,TRBV6-5,TRBJ2-1,TGTGCCAGCAGTTACAGGGCGGGTTTCTCCTACAATGAGCAGTTCTTC,CASSYRAGFSYNEQFF
14,once,TRBD1,TRBV5-6,TRBJ1-1,TGTGCCAGCAGCCATACAGGGGGGAACACTGAAGCTTTCTTT,CASSHTGGNTEAFF
16,once,TRBD1,TRBV12-3/TRBV12-4,TRBJ1-5,TGTGCCAGCAGTGGCCGGGGGCAGGGGGCTGATCAGCCCCAGCATTTT,CASSGRGQGADQPQHF
15,.,.,TRBV25-1,TRBJ2-7,TGTGCCAGCAGTGTCCTTGGACAGAGCTCCTACGAGCAGTACTTC,CASSVLGQSSYEQYF
12,.,.,TRBV5-4,TRBJ2-3,TGTGCCAGCGGTCTCGGCACAGATACGCAGTATTTT,CASGLGTDTQYF
13,.,.,TRBV20-1,TRBJ1-1,TGCAGTGCTCCCTATCGGGGGGCCGGAGAAGCTTTCTTT,CSAPYRGAGEAFF
15,.,TRBD1,TRBV3-1,TRBJ2-7,TGTGCCAGCAGCCCTAGGACAGGGATTGTTTACGAGCAGTACTTC,CASSPRTGIVYEQYF
13,.,.,TRBV11-2,TRBJ2-4,TGTGCCAGCAGCCCAGATCCCAAAAACATTCAGTACTTC,CASSPDPKNIQYF
13,.,.,TRBV30,TRBJ2-1,TGTGCCTGGAGTGGTGGCTACTACAATGAGCAGTTCTTC,CAWSGGYYNEQFF
13,once,.,TRBV20-1,TRBJ1-5,TGCAGTGCTACGGGCTCTAGCAATCAGCCCCAGCATTTT,CSATGSSNQPQHF
15,.,TRBD2,TRBV6-1,TRBJ2-5,TGTGCCAGCAGTGGGGCAGGGAGGGGACAAGAGACCCAGTACTTC,CASSGAGRGQETQYF
13,.,.,TRBV24-1,TRBJ2-3,TGTGCCACCACGAAGGCAGGCACAGATACGCAGTATTTT,CATTKAGTDTQYF
15,.,TRBD1,TRBV27,TRBJ2-7,TGTGCCAGCAGTTTAGACTGGGGACAGGGACGCGAGCAGTACTTC,CASSLDWGQGREQYF
13,.,.,TRBV6-2/TRBV6-3,TRBJ1-6,TGTGCCAGCTCCCTCGGGCACCCCGCGTCCCTCCACTTT,CASSLGHPASLHF
13,.,TRBD1,TRBV3-1,TRBJ1-1,TGTGCCAGCAGCCAGGACAGGTGGGCTGAAGCTTTCTTT,CASSQDRWAEAFF
11,.,.,TRBV28,TRBJ2-5,TGTGCCAGCAGTGCCAAAGAGACCCAGTACTTC,CASSAKETQYF
14,.,TRBD2,TRBV10-1,TRBJ2-3,TGCGCCAGCAGCGAACGGACTAGCGCAGATACGCAGTATTTT,CASSERTSADTQYF
13,.,.,TRBV12-3/TRBV12-4,TRBJ1-1,TGTGCCAGCAGTTTCCGGCAGTACACTGAAGCTTTCTTT,CASSFRQYTEAFF
14,.,.,TRBV4-3,TRBJ2-1,TGCGCCAGCAGCCAACCTGGGACGTATAATGAGCAGTTCTTC,CASSQPGTYNEQFF
14,.,.,TRBV3-1,TRBJ2-1,TGTGCCAGCAGCGCGAGGAACAGAGACAATGAGCAGTTCTTC,CASSARNRDNEQFF
16,.,.,TRBV13,TRBJ2-7,TGTGCCAGCAGCCCGATGAGGGCGGGGGCCTCCTACGAGCAGTACTTC,CASSPMRAGASYEQYF
14,.,.,TRBV6-5,TRBJ1-6,TGTGCCAGCAGTCGCGACTTCACTAATTCACCCCTCCACTTT,CASSRDFTNSPLHF
15,.,TRBD1,TRBV20-1,TRBJ1-6,TGCAGTGCTCGCCCCAGAGGGGGCAACCTCTCACCCCTCCACTTT,CSARPRGGNLSPLHF
17,.,TRBD1,TRBV20-1,TRBJ2-3,TGCAGTGCTCCTCTAGTCTCACAGGGGCTCAGCACAGATACGCAGTATTTT,CSAPLVSQGLSTDTQYF
12,.,.,TRBV20-1,TRBJ2-7,TGCAGTGCGGTCTCGGGATTTTACGAGCAGTACTTC,CSAVSGFYEQYF
18,.,.,TRBV5-4,TRBJ2-6,TGTGCCAGCAGCTTGGTTTCCCGGGCAGGGACCGGGGCCAACGTCCTGACTTTC,CASSLVSRAGTGANVLTF
16,.,TRBD2,TRBV24-1,TRBJ2-5,TGTGCCACCAGTGATGGGGGACTAGCGGCACAAGAGACCCAGTACTTC,CATSDGGLAAQETQYF
14,.,TRBD1,TRBV2,TRBJ1-5,TGTGCCAGCAGGGACAGGGCCAGCAATCAGCCCCAGCATTTT,CASRDRASNQPQHF
15,.,TRBD1,TRBV20-1,TRBJ2-1,TGCAGTGCTACTCTTGACAGGGGAGCCTACAATGAGCAGTTCTTC,CSATLDRGAYNEQFF
16,.,TRBD1,TRBV7-3,TRBJ2-2,TGTGCCAGCAGCCCCAACCGGGACAGATCCACCGGGGAGCTGTTTTTT,CASSPNRDRSTGELFF
15,.,.,TRBV18,TRBJ1-6,TGTGCCAGCAGACCAGCCCGGGACCTCGATTCACCCCTCCACTTT,CASRPARDLDSPLHF
12,once,.,TRBV24-1,TRBJ2-7,TGTGCCACCAGTCCCGACGGCTACGAGCAGTACTTC,CATSPDGYEQYF
13,.,.,TRBV12-3/TRBV12-4,TRBJ1-6,TGTGCCAGCAGGGCCTTCGGAAATTCACCCCTCCACTTT,CASRAFGNSPLHF
12,.,.,TRBV29-1,TRBJ2-2,TGCAGCGTTGTAGGGGATACCGGGGAGCTGTTTTTT,CSVVGDTGELFF
15,once,TRBD1,TRBV3-1,TRBJ1-1,TGTGCCAGCAGCCAAGATCTGGGACAGGCCCGTGAAGCTTTCTTT,CASSQDLGQAREAFF
14,.,.,TRBV16,TRBJ2-7,TGTGCCAGCAACCTAGAAGGGACTCAGGGCGAGCAGTACTTC,CASNLEGTQGEQYF